This is a list of T cell receptor beta chains from one sample in a study of T cells after yellow fever vaccination. TCRdb re-derived calls from the 5' RACE reads in MiXCR, one entry per CDR3 protein. The table shows fewer than 400,000 distinct CDR3 sequences, with approximately 12% occurring only once. The sample consisted of CD4+ T cells sorted from PBMCs, taken 45 days after the yellow fever booster vaccination. These receptors originate from a man between 18 and 29 years old who received the YFV17D yellow fever vaccine. CDR3s include the opening cysteine and the closing phenylalanine or tryptophan. The D gene is left open where the match is weak. Some rows have no size entry. The others give once, few or many, or a class for an expanded clone.

j_gene: TRBJ2-5
abundance: -
d_gene: TRBD1
v_gene: TRBV27
CDR3nt: TGTGCCAGCAGTTTTTCCTACCAGGGGGTTAAGACCCAGTACTTC
CDR3aa: CASSFSYQGVKTQYF

j_gene: TRBJ1-1
abundance: -
d_gene: -
v_gene: TRBV5-1
CDR3nt: TGCGCCAGCAGCTTAGGATCAGGGTCCTACACTGAAGCTTTCTTT
CDR3aa: CASSLGSGSYTEAFF

j_gene: TRBJ1-3
abundance: few
d_gene: -
v_gene: TRBV4-1
CDR3nt: TGCGCCAGCAGCCAACTCCCTCTCGACCGCCTCTCTGGAAACACCATATATTTT
CDR3aa: CASSQLPLDRLSGNTIYF

j_gene: TRBJ1-4
abundance: few
d_gene: -
v_gene: TRBV12-3/TRBV12-4
CDR3nt: TGTGCCAGCAGACCCTCTGGAGGGGAAAAACTGTTTTTT
CDR3aa: CASRPSGGEKLFF

j_gene: TRBJ2-5
abundance: -
d_gene: -
v_gene: TRBV6-5
CDR3nt: TGTGCCAGCAGTTACCGGGCGATCAGGGGACCAAAAGAGACCCAGTACTTC
CDR3aa: CASSYRAIRGPKETQYF

j_gene: TRBJ2-3
abundance: -
d_gene: TRBD2
v_gene: TRBV19
CDR3nt: TGTGCCAGTATTAGCCGAGCGGGGGGATCAGATACGCAGTATTTT
CDR3aa: CASISRAGGSDTQYF

j_gene: TRBJ2-5
abundance: few
d_gene: -
v_gene: TRBV6-6
CDR3nt: TGTGCCAGCAGTTTCCGCCGGGGGAGCCCACAAGAGACCCAGTACTTC
CDR3aa: CASSFRRGSPQETQYF

j_gene: TRBJ1-4
abundance: -
d_gene: -
v_gene: TRBV6-2/TRBV6-3
CDR3nt: TGTGCCAGCAGAGAAGGTGGCAGGGTGGACGAAAAACTGTTTTTT
CDR3aa: CASREGGRVDEKLFF

j_gene: TRBJ2-1
abundance: few
d_gene: -
v_gene: TRBV11-2
CDR3nt: TGTGCCAGCGGCCGGAGGGCCATGGTTGGTGAGCAGTTCTTC
CDR3aa: CASGRRAMVGEQFF

j_gene: TRBJ1-6
abundance: -
d_gene: -
v_gene: TRBV12-2
CDR3nt: TGTGCAAGTCGCCAGGTGGGGTCACGTAATTCACCCCTCCACTTT
CDR3aa: CASRQVGSRNSPLHF

j_gene: TRBJ2-5
abundance: -
d_gene: TRBD1
v_gene: TRBV7-2
CDR3nt: TGTGCCAGCAGCCAGACAGGGCCAGAGACCCAGTACTTC
CDR3aa: CASSQTGPETQYF

j_gene: TRBJ1-4
abundance: many
d_gene: -
v_gene: TRBV12-3/TRBV12-4
CDR3nt: TGTGCCAGCAGTTTCCAAGGTTTCGACGAAAAACTGTTTTTT
CDR3aa: CASSFQGFDEKLFF

j_gene: TRBJ1-4
abundance: -
d_gene: -
v_gene: TRBV12-3/TRBV12-4
CDR3nt: TGTGCCAGCAGTCAGCCGGGACACCCTAATGAAAAACTGTTTTTT
CDR3aa: CASSQPGHPNEKLFF

j_gene: TRBJ2-7
abundance: -
d_gene: -
v_gene: TRBV5-1
CDR3nt: TGCGCCAGCAGCTTGGCCCCACAGTCCTACGAGCAGTACTTC
CDR3aa: CASSLAPQSYEQYF

j_gene: TRBJ2-1
abundance: -
d_gene: -
v_gene: TRBV11-1
CDR3nt: TGTGCCAGCACCACCAAGGGAGTGGGTGAGCAGTTCTTC
CDR3aa: CASTTKGVGEQFF

j_gene: TRBJ1-1
abundance: few
d_gene: -
v_gene: TRBV5-1
CDR3nt: TGCGCCAGCAGCTTGGGTATAGGAGCGAACACTGAAGCTTTCTTT
CDR3aa: CASSLGIGANTEAFF

j_gene: TRBJ1-4
abundance: many
d_gene: -
v_gene: TRBV20-1
CDR3nt: TGCAGTGCTAGAGATCCGGGCGGACGAAATGAAAAACTGTTTTTT
CDR3aa: CSARDPGGRNEKLFF

j_gene: TRBJ2-5
abundance: few
d_gene: TRBD2
v_gene: TRBV9
CDR3nt: TGTGCCAGCAGCGACTCTAGCGGCCGACAAGAGACCCAGTACTTC
CDR3aa: CASSDSSGRQETQYF

j_gene: TRBJ2-5
abundance: few
d_gene: -
v_gene: TRBV5-6
CDR3nt: TGTGCCAGCAGCTTTCAACAGCTCCAAGAGACCCAGTACTTC
CDR3aa: CASSFQQLQETQYF

j_gene: TRBJ2-5
abundance: few
d_gene: -
v_gene: TRBV29-1
CDR3nt: TGCAGCGTTGAACGAGAGACCCAGTACTTC
CDR3aa: CSVERETQYF

j_gene: TRBJ2-3
abundance: many
d_gene: -
v_gene: TRBV7-9
CDR3nt: TGTGCCAGCAGCTTAGAGGGTGCCGGGACGCAGTATTTT
CDR3aa: CASSLEGAGTQYF

j_gene: TRBJ2-5
abundance: few
d_gene: -
v_gene: TRBV6-1
CDR3nt: TGTGCCAGCAGTGGGGGACGGGCGCAAGAGACCCAGTACTTC
CDR3aa: CASSGGRAQETQYF

j_gene: TRBJ2-2
abundance: many
d_gene: -
v_gene: TRBV2
CDR3nt: TGTGCCAGCCTTAGACTAAACACCGGGGAGCTGTTTTTT
CDR3aa: CASLRLNTGELFF

j_gene: TRBJ2-3
abundance: few
d_gene: TRBD2
v_gene: TRBV11-2
CDR3nt: TGTGCCAGCACTACCCAGCGGGGGGGCTGGGATACGCAGTATTTT
CDR3aa: CASTTQRGGWDTQYF

j_gene: TRBJ2-4
abundance: few
d_gene: -
v_gene: TRBV6-5
CDR3nt: TGTGCCAGCAGATCTGAATTGTGGCAGGGCGGTATTCAGTACTTC
CDR3aa: CASRSELWQGGIQYF

j_gene: TRBJ2-3
abundance: many
d_gene: -
v_gene: TRBV9
CDR3nt: TGTGCCAGCAGCGTAGAAGGTATCCTGGCAGATACGCAGTATTTT
CDR3aa: CASSVEGILADTQYF

j_gene: TRBJ1-3
abundance: -
d_gene: -
v_gene: TRBV10-2
CDR3nt: TGCGCCAGCTCAGGGCAGGGTGGAAACACCATATATTTT
CDR3aa: CASSGQGGNTIYF

j_gene: TRBJ2-2
abundance: many
d_gene: TRBD1
v_gene: TRBV29-1
CDR3nt: TGCAGCGTGGGGACAGTGGCGAACACCGGGGAGCTGTTTTTT
CDR3aa: CSVGTVANTGELFF

j_gene: TRBJ1-1
abundance: few
d_gene: -
v_gene: TRBV7-8
CDR3nt: TGTGCTAGCAGCTTAGTTCCCTCCCTGCGCACTGAAGCTTTCTTT
CDR3aa: CASSLVPSLRTEAFF

j_gene: TRBJ2-5
abundance: few
d_gene: -
v_gene: TRBV19
CDR3nt: TGTGCCAGTAGTGGAGGCCGAAGAGGGGGAGAGACCCAGTACTTC
CDR3aa: CASSGGRRGGETQYF

j_gene: TRBJ2-4
abundance: many
d_gene: TRBD1
v_gene: TRBV6-5
CDR3nt: TGTGCCAGCAGTCCCGCGCGGAGACAGGGAGACAAAAACATTCAGTACTTC
CDR3aa: CASSPARRQGDKNIQYF

j_gene: TRBJ1-1
abundance: many
d_gene: -
v_gene: TRBV10-3
CDR3nt: TGTGCCATCAGGATACAGGGCGTAAACACTGAAGCTTTCTTT
CDR3aa: CAIRIQGVNTEAFF

j_gene: TRBJ2-1
abundance: few
d_gene: -
v_gene: TRBV5-1
CDR3nt: TGCGCCAGCAGCTTGACTGGTGAGCAGTTCTTC
CDR3aa: CASSLTGEQFF

j_gene: TRBJ2-2
abundance: few
d_gene: -
v_gene: TRBV7-3
CDR3nt: TGTGCCAGCGGACCCCTACAGGAGAACACCGGGGAGCTGTTTTTT
CDR3aa: CASGPLQENTGELFF

j_gene: TRBJ2-1
abundance: -
d_gene: -
v_gene: TRBV9
CDR3nt: TGTGCCAGCAGCGGAGCCGGGACGGCACCCTACAATGAGCAGTTCTTC
CDR3aa: CASSGAGTAPYNEQFF

j_gene: TRBJ1-2
abundance: few
d_gene: TRBD1
v_gene: TRBV10-3
CDR3nt: TGTGCCATCAGGACCGACAGGGTAAACTATGGCTACACCTTC
CDR3aa: CAIRTDRVNYGYTF

j_gene: TRBJ1-6
abundance: -
d_gene: TRBD1
v_gene: TRBV27
CDR3nt: TGTGCCAGCAGTTTGGGGGACAGTCGCTCACCCCTCCACTTT
CDR3aa: CASSLGDSRSPLHF

j_gene: TRBJ2-2
abundance: -
d_gene: TRBD2
v_gene: TRBV4-3
CDR3nt: TGCGCCAGCAGCCCCCTGGGGGGGTACACCGGGGAGCTGTTTTTT
CDR3aa: CASSPLGGYTGELFF

j_gene: TRBJ1-6
abundance: -
d_gene: -
v_gene: TRBV4-1
CDR3nt: TGCGCCAGCAGCCAAGGGGGGGTTAGTAATTCACCCCTCCACTTT
CDR3aa: CASSQGGVSNSPLHF

j_gene: TRBJ2-2
abundance: few
d_gene: TRBD1
v_gene: TRBV4-1
CDR3nt: TGCGCCAGCAGCCAGCACAGGGGTCCCAACACCGGGGAGCTGTTTTTT
CDR3aa: CASSQHRGPNTGELFF

j_gene: TRBJ2-7
abundance: few
d_gene: -
v_gene: TRBV15
CDR3nt: TGTGCCACCAGCAGAGATGGACCTCTCGAGCAGTACTTC
CDR3aa: CATSRDGPLEQYF

j_gene: TRBJ2-1
abundance: -
d_gene: TRBD1
v_gene: TRBV20-1
CDR3nt: TGCAGTGCACAGGGGAACAATGAGCAGTTCTTC
CDR3aa: CSAQGNNEQFF